The clone carrying this TCR beta chain has just one count. Its antigen is not known. This specimen belongs to a study of cytotoxic CD8 clonotypes in ibrutinib-treated CLL. At the level of the study: Of a cohort that held 10 to 12 relapsed/refractory and some 15 treatment-naive patients, roughly 18 were IGHV unmutated.

The V gene's germline CDR1 is SGDLS and CDR2 YYNGEE. Between the trimmed V and J ends, which lost 7 bases and 5 bases, there was a span of 18 bases. This CDR3 spans 15 amino acids. The assay was immunoSEQ multiplex PCR, and TCRdb's table has in-frame clones only and misses some. In the table there are some 130,000 clones, less than 95% of which are singletons. Notes on the study in general: Baseline clonality exceeded age-matched healthy donors and tracked circulating CD8+ T-cell counts. Public clonotypes were rare and shrank or held steady on treatment. Sample timing was unmatched between remission and later-progressing patients; lymph nodes unstudied.

This receptor was identified in a human donor with chronic lymphocytic leukemia. The chain links TRBV9 to TRBJ2-2; perhaps TRBD2 as D (6 bases). The sequencing used PBMCs, collected after 12 months of ibrutinib treatment. For the CDR3, the DNA is TGTGCCAGCCGTGAGTTCGGGGGAGCGACCGGGGAGCTGTTTTTT. Its protein is CASREFGGATGELFF. The full variable domain, rest sourced from reference TRBV9 and TRBJ2-2, is DSGVTQTPKHLITATGQRVTLRCSPRSGDLSVYWYQQSLDQGLQFLIQYYNGEERAKGNILERFSAQQFPDLHSELNLSSLELGDSALYFCASREFGGATGELFFGEGSRLTVL.